This TCR beta chain was recorded in a study of cytomegalovirus exposure and HLA in healthy donors (dated 2017 in TCRdb). Describing the broader study: An earlier analysis of approximately 550 of the donors reported 250 to 350 Gb of sequence data and 117 million unique TCR beta sequences from some 180 million T cells. A later analysis re-analyzed previously published TCR beta repertoires from about 730 donors and added high-resolution HLA genotyping to study TCR occurrence patterns. An early release that covered roughly 600 HLA-typed donors contained approximately 290 gigabases of sequencing data and 85 million to 100 million unique TCR sequences. Among 300 to 450 genotyped donors of the cohort, an average of about 240,000 unique TCR beta nucleotide sequences were sequenced per donor, 15% to 20% of them non-productive. Along with the approximately 700-subject first cohort, a separate validation cohort of 120 different subjects was used. The T cell repertoires of some 670 subjects were profiled by immunosequencing and related to cytomegalovirus serostatus. In a later genetic analysis, genome-wide SNP genotypes for about 65% of the roughly 670 donors were used, and that subset was treated as a discovery cohort. An earlier analysis of 450 to 750 of the donors used high-throughput TCR beta sequencing to judge whether each TCR beta V gene segment behaved as functional or pseudogenic. Rather than drawing on any new phenotypic data, the later analysis identified candidate immune exposures from TCR beta sequences and the way those sequences occurred across donors. Among the roughly 400 genotyped donors, more than 70% belonged to the genetic ancestry cluster associated with self-reported Caucasian donors. To predict cytomegalovirus infection status, the study brought together high-throughput TCR immunosequencing, statistical association of individual TCRs with disease status, and machine learning. The aim of the study was to test whether cataloging public T cell receptors could identify signatures of past pathogen exposure. About 5 DR-DQ haplotypes were handled as single units for association and clustering, since linkage in the cohort was strong. Both class I and class II loci were covered by HLA typing, at four-digit resolution. Every repertoire in the discovery cohort had been generated on one and the same sequencing platform. The number of donors typed differed by locus, with about 629-640 for A, B, C, DRB1 and DQB1, roughly 550 for DQA1, 600 to 610 for DPA1, and 472 for DPB1. Donor age, sex, ethnicity and CMV serostatus were compiled alongside the repertoire data.

CDR1 is given as MNHEY and CDR2 as SMNVEV, both from the germline V gene (reference sequence). The CDR3 holds 11 amino acids from the cysteine to the phenylalanine. Kept here is only the CDR3 DNA, which spans 33 bases and is read in frame from base 1. V and J lose 2 bases and 7 bases, and a span of 6 bases separates them. Overall results and qualifications from the work: According to a later genetic analysis, donors in an Asian-associated ancestry cluster had fewer N-insertions in productive TCRs than the roughly 670-donor mean. In a later analysis, TCR association rates were found to vary across HLA loci, with the most associated TCRs seen for DRB1 alleles and the fewest for HLA-C alleles. According to the authors, the approach could potentially be generalized to other disease states and immunological phenotypes. V-gene and J-gene trimming of TCR beta chains was associated with a missense DCLRE1C variant in a later genetic analysis, and the association was replicated in an independent cohort. The 87-base-pair reads could not distinguish some IMGT-functional V segments, including TRBV6-2 and TRBV6-3, so those segments were excluded. The study gave a list of 150 to 200 TCR beta chains associated with cytomegalovirus. Most CMV-associated TCR beta chains appeared to be HLA-restricted in a later analysis, and the HLA associations seemed to be driven largely by CMV exposure. A further reported finding was that TCR beta sequences accurately predicted the HLA-A and HLA-B alleles for most subjects in the first cohort. Several of the top co-occurrence clusters appeared to be linked to parvovirus B19, influenza, CMV and Epstein-Barr virus, according to a later analysis. When HLA alleles, especially DR and DQ, strongly co-occurred, attributing TCR associations to individual alleles was difficult. A later analysis associated 16,951 TCR beta sequences with specific HLA alleles at a false discovery rate of 0.05. Cytomegalovirus status was reported to be diagnosed by the classifier with high specificity and sensitivity in both the original and validation cohorts. In vitro tests confirmed that a few of the cytomegalovirus-associated TCR beta chains recognize cytomegalovirus antigens. A later analysis found that HLA-associated TCR beta chains were more clonally expanded and had lower generation probabilities than equally common non-associated chains. Because some donors lacked HLA typing at each locus, the association tests relied only on the typed subset. The only immune exposure information available for the cohort was CMV serostatus. The presence/absence analyses assumed that sequencing depth was roughly uniform across donors, and that assumption may not be true. Correlated functional status among segregating V segments might be attributable to linkage disequilibrium, but an unknown experimental factor could not be ruled out. Only TCR beta chains were sequenced in this cohort, and the absence of alpha or paired-chain data limited detectable features. About 17 rarely observed V segments, including chromosome 9 orphons, were excluded from the earlier analysis of approximately 600 of the donors because counts were too low. A cluster of highly shared sequence variants was judged likely to be a technical artifact of the sequencing pipeline. While some public TCRs were present in many individuals, most TCR sequences turned up only very rarely across donors. Broadly in line with IMGT annotations, most TCR beta V segments showed up in productive rearrangements about 90% or about 30% of the time in an earlier analysis of roughly 590 of the donors.

Library preparation employed the immunoSEQ multiplex PCR assay. The multiplex PCR relied on a mix of 60 forward primers for TCR Vbeta segments and 13 reverse primers for TCR Jbeta segments. The CDR3 region of rearranged TCR beta genes was amplified from genomic DNA by a multiplex PCR assay. The Illumina HiSeq System was used to sequence the amplified TCR beta libraries as 87-base-pair reads. On the authors' methods: In a later analysis, some 80 million unique TCR beta chains were counted across the approximately 640 repertoires, and roughly 10 million of these chains were shared by at least two donors. A nearest-neighbor algorithm error-corrected the raw reads and collapsed the reads into unique sequences, merging closely related sequences to remove PCR and sequencing errors. CDR3 sequences were aligned to IMGT reference sequences to assign V, D and J gene segments. Each retained sequence needed at least a six-nucleotide match to both a V gene segment and a J gene segment. A rearrangement counted as productive if the CDR3 had no stop codons and remained in frame with V and J, and every other rearrangement counted as non-productive. Following IMGT convention, CDR3 was defined as the stretch from the second conserved V-encoded cysteine to the conserved J-encoded phenylalanine. The earlier analysis of fewer than 700 of the donors excluded sequences that lacked an unambiguous match to a single V gene segment. In an earlier analysis of 450 to 750 of the donors, a V segment was called functional when productive rearrangements were above 56.7%, and segregating when the standard deviation between donors exceeded 5%. A statistical classification framework was developed to diagnose cytomegalovirus status using the catalog of TCR beta chain sequences. In a later analysis, TCR nucleotide sequences were compared against IMGT/GENE-DB human TR gene sequences so that V and J genes could be assigned. Using the TCRdist pipeline, a later analysis assigned CDR3 sequences along with most-parsimonious VDJ recombination scenarios. In a later analysis, each TCR beta chain was defined by its CDR3 amino acid sequence together with its V-gene family, and reads lacking a unique V-gene family were excluded. In a later analysis, approximately 590 highly shared, low-generation-probability nucleotide sequences were removed to address suspected cross-contamination and a sequencing artifact. For each public chain, a later analysis derived a clonal expansion index from normalized ranks of inferred template counts within each repertoire. Generation probabilities in a later analysis came from a VDJ recombination model fitted to out-of-frame rearrangements, and those results were checked against IGoR. Hypergeometric tests were used in a later analysis to score TCR-TCR, TCR-HLA and TCR-CMV co-occurrence, with a repertoire-size bias correction applied to the TCR pairs. False discovery rates were estimated in a later analysis by permuting HLA or CMV assignments 20 times. In a later analysis, co-occurring TCRs were grouped with DBSCAN, and TCRdist sequence similarity was added when clustering was performed within HLA-allele-positive subsets. For co-occurrence clustering, repertoires with fewer than 30,000 or more than 120,000 public chains were excluded, along with roughly 5 repertoires with anomalous nucleotide sharing. Drawn from immuneACCESS, this table holds only the in-frame rearrangements with V and J called that TCRdb kept. Clones are partly lost; checked studies trace under half to an unresolved V gene and leave the rest unexplained. V, J and clone size derive from that table, while D and trimming were established from the DNA sequence. The sample's clone listing holds over 100,000 clones. The top ten clonotypes cover approximately 1.8% of the sample.

Worth noting for this clone: Its specific antigen is unknown.

In total, approximately 610 healthy bone marrow donors made up the cohort. At the time of sampling, every cohort member was nominally healthy, though immune exposures that went unrecorded were likely present. The donor was CMV seronegative and was included in the group of 352 seronegative cohort members. Every donor gave a peripheral blood sample, and the peripheral blood mononuclear cells from that sample were used for TCR beta sequencing. The Qiagen DNeasy Blood Extraction Kit was used to extract genomic DNA from the blood cell samples. This clonotype was obtained from a man younger than 30 in good health and CMV-seronegative. The material sequenced was PBMCs. The chain was built from TRBV27 and TRBJ2-7; the best D guess is TRBD2, with 5 bases matching. The sequenced DNA is TGTGCCAGCAGTTTACGAGGGGAGCAGTACTTC. This codes for CASSLRGEQYF.